This is a list of T cell receptor beta chains from one sample in a study of beta chain features in type 1 diabetes. Libraries were prepared by immunoSEQ multiplex PCR; TCRdb keeps only in-frame clonotypes and omits some of them. Among roughly 300,000 clones listed, roughly an eighth were seen once. The sample taken for sequencing was naive CD4+ T cells from blood. The receptor set was obtained from a young man with type 1 diabetes. CDR3s include the opening cysteine and the closing phenylalanine or tryptophan.

V gene	J gene	CDR3 protein
TRBV28	TRBJ2-7	CATDSQSSYEQYF
TRBV19	TRBJ2-1	CASSLGSSSGEQFF
TRBV6-6	TRBJ1-1	CALAGHLNTEAFF
TRBV6-4	TRBJ2-1	CASRNTVAGFNEQFF
TRBV7-9	TRBJ2-5	CASSAQGVETQYF
TRBV4-2	TRBJ2-5	CASSQGDSRETQYF
TRBV18	TRBJ2-5	CASSPPGQQETQYF
TRBV5-6	TRBJ1-2	CASSLKPHYGYTF
TRBV11-2	TRBJ1-2	CASSLGEGGYTF
TRBV9	TRBJ2-2	CASSVESGGRGGELFF
TRBV5-6	TRBJ2-2	CASTLGRGEVAGELFF
TRBV2	TRBJ2-4	CASANQGAKNIQYF
TRBV21-1	TRBJ2-1	CASSKSPRWTSKFF
TRBV28	TRBJ2-7	CASTTGFSYEQYF
TRBV28	TRBJ2-2	CASSVSRELFF
TRBV5-1	TRBJ1-1	CASRAQGSDTEAFF
TRBV19	TRBJ1-5	CASRQRLNQPQHF
TRBV7-8	TRBJ2-7	CASSLDGSNYEQYF
TRBV5-1	TRBJ2-2	CASSPEGGELFF
TRBV2	TRBJ2-5	CASKSAGGLETQYF
TRBV18	TRBJ1-1	CASSLGENTEAFF
TRBV7-2	TRBJ2-7	CASSRGLEAYEQYF
TRBV9	TRBJ1-4	CASSVSGSNEKLFF
TRBV9	TRBJ2-1	CASSVEGQGWMNEQFF
TRBV29-1	TRBJ2-7	CSVAPVGGAGGSPPEQYF
TRBV5-1	TRBJ2-7	CASSLTDIYEQYF
TRBV4-2	TRBJ2-7	CASSQPTASGGYEQYF
TRBV4-2	TRBJ1-2	CASSQEAGSYGYTF
TRBV28	TRBJ1-2	CASSFSGVDGYTF
TRBV5-1	TRBJ2-2	CASSSDSGELFF
TRBV23-1	TRBJ1-2	CASSPRGWYYGYTF
TRBV19	TRBJ2-1	CASMDVGASYNEQFF
TRBV28	TRBJ2-3	CASSLAADTQYF
TRBV7-9	TRBJ2-5	CASIPGRVPETQYF
TRBV2	TRBJ2-1	CASSGGRYNEQFF
TRBV5-6	TRBJ1-3	CASSTGFSSGNTIYF
TRBV30	TRBJ1-5	CAWSVRGGQPQHF
TRBV19	TRBJ1-5	CASSIGGSQPQHF
TRBV6-1	TRBJ2-1	CASSEGAGSYNEQFF
TRBV6-5	TRBJ2-7	CASSYRAGEQYF
TRBV5-1	TRBJ1-5	CASSLGTENQPQHF
TRBV28	TRBJ2-3	CASRKQGSTDTQYF
TRBV27	TRBJ1-2	CASSFTGNGYTF
TRBV4-1	TRBJ1-1	CASGKFRQTNTEAFF
TRBV15	TRBJ2-3	CATSREAGGRLATLDTQYF